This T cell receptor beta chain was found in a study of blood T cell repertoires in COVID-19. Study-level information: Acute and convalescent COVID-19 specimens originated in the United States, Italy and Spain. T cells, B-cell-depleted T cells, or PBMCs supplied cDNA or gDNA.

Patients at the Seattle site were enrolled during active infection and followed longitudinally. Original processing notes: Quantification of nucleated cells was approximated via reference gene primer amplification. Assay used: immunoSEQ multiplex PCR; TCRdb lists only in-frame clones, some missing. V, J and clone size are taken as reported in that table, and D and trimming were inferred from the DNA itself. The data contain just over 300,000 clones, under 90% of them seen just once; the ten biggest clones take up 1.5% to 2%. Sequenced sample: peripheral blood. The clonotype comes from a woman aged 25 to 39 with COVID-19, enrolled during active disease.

The CDR3 region is CASSVTGGEKLFF. The DNA for the CDR3 is TGCGCCAGCAGCGTGACAGGGGGTGAAAAACTGTTTTTT. The chain joins TRBV5-1 to TRBJ1-4; 9 bases are a match to TRBD1. The V gene end was trimmed by 4 bases and the J gene end by 7 bases; junction bases not matched to a gene: 2. CDR1 SGHRS and CDR2 YFSETQ come from the germline V gene. The CDR3 sequence is 13 residues long. Full variable domain (missing parts from reference TRBV5-1 and TRBJ1-4): KAGVTQTPRYLIKTRGQQVTLSCSPISGHRSVSWYQQTPGQGLQFLFEYFSETQRNKGNFPGRFSGRQFSNSRSEMNVSTLELGDSALYLCASSVTGGEKLFFGSGTQLSVL.